Below are 5 T cell receptor beta chains sequenced from a single sample in a study of technical replicates of blood from a handful of donors (dated by TCRdb to about 2017). To prepare the library, the immunoSEQ multiplex PCR assay was applied. TCRdb mirrors the immuneACCESS table, restricted to in-frame sequences. Some clones are absent from its copies; in checked studies, under half trace to an unresolved V gene, and the reason for the others is unknown. The sample profile shows approximately 85,000 clones; nearly 95% of them were found once. The ten largest clones add up to 0.26% of the sample. Specimen: T cells isolated from PBMCs. The source is a human donor in good health.

The gene calls are TRBV23-1 and TRBJ1-6; 8 nucleotides line up with TRBD1. TRBV23-1 is annotated as an ORF whose role is uncertain. The V gene end was trimmed by 4 bases and the J gene end by 5 bases; junction bases not matched to a gene: 19. There are 20 residues in the CDR3. The CDR3 reads CASSLRTPRPKTGDNSPLHF. The CDR3 DNA follows: TGCGCCAGCAGTCTGCGGACACCTAGGCCGAAGACAGGGGATAATTCACCCCTCCACTTT.

The V and J genes are TRBV5-1 and TRBJ1-2, with TRBD1 identical over 8 bases. Germline loops: CDR1 SGHRS, CDR2 YFSETQ. The V segment lost 4 bases and the J segment 3 bases; nucleotides outside the gene matches: 5. The CDR3 is 14 residues long. CDR3 bases: TGCGCCAGCAGCGTGGACAGGGTGGACTATGGCTACACCTTC. This codes for CASSVDRVDYGYTF.

The V call is TRBV5-1, the J call TRBJ2-3; maybe TRBD1 (6 bases). The ends were cut back, 0 bases at V and 4 bases at J, with 12 bases in the middle. CDR3 size: 15 residues. In germline, CDR1 is SGHRS, CDR2 YFSETQ. This CDR3 is CASSLEGQSPDTQYF. For the CDR3, the DNA is TGCGCCAGCAGCTTGGAGGGACAATCTCCAGATACGCAGTATTTT.

This chain joins TRBV6-5 and TRBJ2-3; 7 bases align to TRBD1. Germline CDR1 reads MNHEY; CDR2 reads SVGAGI. The CDR3 runs to 15 residues. The J segment lost 2 bases and the V segment lost 6 bases, leaving 8 bases of the junction unmatched. The CDR3 DNA reads as TGTGCCAGCAGCGCCGGGACAGCCAACACAGATACGCAGTATTTT. This encodes CASSAGTANTDTQYF.

As DNA, the CDR3 is TGTGCCAGCAGCCAACTGGGACAGTCCTACGAGCAGTACTTC. Amino acid sequence: CASSQLGQSYEQYF. The V gene is TRBV14, the J gene TRBJ2-7; 7 nucleotides match TRBD1. Germline V gene lookup returns CDR1 SGHDN and CDR2 FVKESK. The CDR3 totals 14 residues. V shed 2 bases and J 1 base; nucleotides not matched to a gene: 2.